One and the same sample provided the 19 T cell receptor beta chains below, sequenced in a study of OX40 agonist ivuxolimab in advanced cancers. The method was immunoSEQ multiplex PCR; TCRdb's version includes in-frame clones alone and lacks a portion of them. The top ten clones hold approximately 0.5% of a sample with more than 85,000 clones, 87% of them seen once. This specimen was CD4+ or CD8+ T cells sorted from blood, taken in a trial of the OX40 agonist ivuxolimab. The receptors stem from an adult with an advanced solid tumor such as melanoma, head and neck, liver or kidney cancer.

V is TRBV29-1 and J is TRBJ1-2; 8 bases are shared with TRBD1. With 7 bases clipped from V and 4 bases from J, the junction kept 8 bases outside the gene matches. The CDR3 is made up of 13 amino acids. Germline-derived CDR1 and CDR2 are SQVTM and ANQGSEA. The CDR3 is CSAGQGTSYGYTF. For the CDR3, the DNA is TGCAGCGCCGGACAGGGTACGAGCTATGGCTACACCTTC.

The chain links TRBV5-4 to TRBJ2-3; D might be TRBD1 (5 bases). Germline V gives CDR1 SGHNT, CDR2 YYREEE (reference sequence). V gave up 4 bases and J gave up 6 bases, with 12 bases separating them. The length of the CDR3 is 13 residues. The CDR3 coding sequence is TGTGCCAGCAGCCAGGGTCGATGGGATACGCAGTATTTT. Translation: CASSQGRWDTQYF.

This clone has only one observation. This chain joins TRBV11-1 and TRBJ2-7; TRBD1 matches 10 bases. From germline, CDR1 is SGHAT and CDR2 FQDESV (reference sequence). The CDR3 length is 15 residues. The junction had 9 bases not matched to a gene; V was cut back by 5 bases and J by 5 bases. The CDR3 is CASSTPGQGFHEQYF. The CDR3 DNA follows: TGTGCCAGCAGCACACCGGGACAGGGGTTCCACGAGCAGTACTTC.

The genes are TRBV10-3 and TRBJ1-2; TRBD1 is a possible D gene (6 bases). This CDR3 comprises 13 residues. CDR1 and CDR2 (germline): ENHRY, SYGVKD. Deletions cut 9 bases from V and 6 bases from J, with 17 bases between. CDR3 residues: CAISRGAVDGYTF. The CDR3 DNA reads as TGTGCCATTTCAAGGGGGGCTGTTGATGGCTACACCTTC.

A single count supports this clone. This sequence joins TRBV14 and TRBJ2-3; no definite D call. The CDR3 consists of 13 residues. Germline V CDR1 and CDR2: SGHDN, FVKESK. V lost 4 bases to trimming and J lost 1 base, with 6 bases between them. In DNA form, the CDR3 reads TGTGCCAGCAGCCCCAGAGGCACAGATACGCAGTATTTT. Its protein is CASSPRGTDTQYF.

CDR3: CASSLGGSGQPQHF. CDR3 DNA: TGCGCCAGCAGCTTAGGGGGCTCCGGGCAGCCCCAGCATTTT. The V gene is TRBV5-1, the J gene TRBJ1-5; 7 nucleotides align to TRBD1. In germline, CDR1 is SGHRS, CDR2 YFSETQ. The CDR3 is 14 residues long. Trimming at V came to 2 bases and at J to 7 bases, leaving 6 bases not matched to a gene.

This clone was seen once. The chain is built from TRBV28 and TRBJ2-3, with 8 nucleotides matching TRBD1. Trimming cost V 3 bases and J 1 base; bases outside gene matches: 6. This CDR3 comprises 16 residues. Germline CDR1 and CDR2: MDHEN and SYDVKM. The CDR3 nucleotides are TGTGCCAGCAGTTTCCGGACAGGGTCACGCACAGATACGCAGTATTTT. This sequence encodes CASSFRTGSRTDTQYF.

This clone came up once. Other nucleotide sequences from this sample produce the same CDR3. The chain employs TRBV7-9 and TRBJ2-6, with a tentative D call TRBD2 (6 bases). Trimming stripped 2 bases from V and 2 bases from J, with 10 bases between. CDR3 size: 16 residues. The germline V gene encodes CDR1 SEHNR and CDR2 FQNEAQ (reference sequence). For the CDR3, the DNA is TGTGCCAGCAGCTTACTGGGGGGAGCTGGGGCCAACGTCCTGACTTTC. Its translation is CASSLLGGAGANVLTF.

This clone came up a few times. The V gene is TRBV16, the J gene TRBJ2-3, with 11 bases lining up with TRBD2. The CDR3 sequence is 15 residues long. The germline CDR1 and CDR2 sequences are KGHSY and FQNENV. J gave up 5 bases and V 2 bases, and 3 bases lay outside the gene matches. Here the CDR3 reads CASSQLAGGQDTQYF. CDR3 bases: TGTGCCAGCAGCCAACTAGCGGGGGGACAAGATACGCAGTATTTT.

The V call is TRBV19, the J call TRBJ1-1; the D gene is possibly TRBD1 (6 bases). Germline V gene lookup returns CDR1 LNHDA and CDR2 SQIVND (reference sequence). Deletions cut 7 bases from V and 4 bases from J, with 16 bases between. The CDR3 is 14 residues long. The chain's CDR3 is CASTQRGGGTEAFF. CDR3 bases: TGTGCCAGTACCCAAAGGGGGGGTGGCACTGAAGCTTTCTTT.

The V and J genes are TRBV7-2 and TRBJ1-1; 7 bases map to TRBD1. Trimming cost V 3 bases and J 0 bases; bases outside gene matches: 4. This CDR3 is built from 15 residues. Germline values: CDR1 SGHTA, CDR2 FQGNSA. The CDR3 coding sequence is TGTGCCAGCAGCTTGGCACAGGGGCTGAACACTGAAGCTTTCTTT. Translated: CASSLAQGLNTEAFF.

The rearrangement links TRBV5-6 to TRBJ1-2; no clear D. Germline CDR1 and CDR2: SGHDT and YYEEEE. The CDR3 runs to 13 residues. V shed 4 bases and J shed 4 bases, with 11 bases lying between them. CDR3 loop: CASSLSSGYGYTF. CDR3 sequence (DNA): TGTGCCAGCAGCCTTTCCTCTGGCTATGGCTACACCTTC.

The chain is built from TRBV10-3 and TRBJ1-3, with a weak D call TRBD1 (5 bases). V gave up 8 bases and J gave up 7 bases, with 15 bases separating them. The germline CDR1 and CDR2 sequences are ENHRY and SYGVKD. This CDR3 is 13 amino acids long. CDR3 sequence (DNA): TGTGCCATCCAGGGTTTGGGGTGGAACACCATATATTTT. Translation gives CAIQGLGWNTIYF.

The V gene is TRBV6-6, the J gene TRBJ2-1, with a possible D match to TRBD1 (6 bases). Germline V gives CDR1 MNHNY, CDR2 SVGAGI (reference sequence). V gave up 6 bases and J gave up 1 base, with 13 bases separating them. CDR3 length: 15 amino acids. CDR3 amino acids: CASSPQGTSYNEQFF. CDR3 nucleotide sequence: TGTGCCAGCAGCCCCCAAGGGACATCCTACAATGAGCAGTTCTTC.

This chain joins TRBV5-5 and TRBJ1-2, with D perhaps matching TRBD1 (5 bases). Per germline, CDR1 SGHKS and CDR2 YYEKEE (reference sequence). Trimming cost V 4 bases and J 8 bases, with 18 bases left between them. The CDR3 spans 14 residues. CDR3 protein: CASSPERGELGYTF. CDR3 coding DNA: TGTGCCAGCAGCCCTGAAAGGGGCGAGTTAGGCTACACCTTC.

This chain joins TRBV4-3 and TRBJ2-1, with 14 bases aligning to TRBD2. V shed 1 base and J 8 bases; nucleotides not matched to a gene: 7. The CDR3 totals 17 residues. Germline V gene sequence: CDR1 LGHNA, CDR2 YSLEER. The CDR3 region is CASSQGLAGGPEDEQFF. CDR3 DNA: TGCGCCAGCAGCCAAGGACTAGCGGGGGGGCCAGAGGATGAGCAGTTCTTC.

The gene calls are TRBV6-4 and TRBJ2-2; 7 bases agree with TRBD1. The CDR3 is 14 amino acids. V was clipped by 6 bases and J by 5 bases; unmatched bases: 6. Per the germline V gene, CDR1 is MRHNA and CDR2 is SNTAGT. Here the CDR3 DNA reads TGTGCCAGCAGACCGACAGGGCGGACCGGGGAGCTGTTTTTT. Its translation is CASRPTGRTGELFF.

The J gene is TRBJ1-4, the V gene TRBV15, with TRBD1 as a possible D gene (5 bases). V gave up 0 bases and J gave up 5 bases, with 22 bases separating them. This CDR3 has 19 residues. Germline V CDR1 and CDR2: LNHNV, YYDKDF (reference sequence). The CDR3 nucleotides read TGTGCCACCAGCAGAGATCGACTTATCACCTTCGGGGACAATGAAAAACTGTTTTTT. It translates to CATSRDRLITFGDNEKLFF.

The gene calls are TRBV5-6 and TRBJ2-7; TRBD1 agrees at 7 bases. The CDR3 covers 16 residues. V dropped 3 bases and J dropped 3; count of bases not matched to a gene: 12. Germline V gene lookup returns CDR1 SGHDT and CDR2 YYEEEE. CDR3 bases: TGTGCCAGCAGCTCGGCCGGACAGGCGATCGGCTACGAGCAGTACTTC. Translation: CASSSAGQAIGYEQYF.